These 32 T cell receptor beta chains came from one sample sequenced in a study of T cells in Graves' hyperthyroidism and ophthalmopathy. Researchers took RNA transcripts and amplified the TCR beta CDR3 regions from them. TCR CDR3 underwent first-round RT-PCR with the HTBI primer set. TCRdb analysed the multiplex PCR reads with MiXCR anew, one entry per CDR3 protein. The sample comprises some 350,000 distinct CDR3 sequences, about a sixth of which are singletons, and about 30% rests with the top ten. Material: blood. The source of these receptors is a woman between 18 and 29 years old with Graves' hyperthyroidism that later progressed to Graves' ophthalmopathy.

This clonotype was counted only a few times. The CDR3 region is CASSLSSGSADTQYF. CDR3 DNA sequence: TGTGCCAGCAGCTTAAGTAGCGGGAGTGCAGATACGCAGTATTTT. The chain combines TRBV7-3 with TRBJ2-3; TRBD2 matches 9 bases. Germline CDR1 and CDR2: SGHTA and FQGTGA. The CDR3 contains 15 residues. V trimming: 1 base; J trimming: 4 bases; junction bases outside the gene matches: 3.

This clonotype appeared many times. This chain joins TRBV20-1 and TRBJ1-5; D unresolved. Germline-derived CDR1 and CDR2 are DFQATT and SNEGSKA (reference sequence). V was trimmed by 6 bases and J by 0 bases, leaving 18 bases between them. The CDR3 has 16 amino acids. CDR3 nucleotide sequence: TGCAGTGCCAGGACTCTCCGAGGGTATAGCAATCAGCCCCAGCATTTT. Its protein product is CSARTLRGYSNQPQHF.

This clonotype was counted many times. The CDR3 loop is CASIPSFLGVGEQYF. For the CDR3, the DNA is TGTGCCAGCATCCCGTCATTCCTGGGGGTTGGGGAGCAGTACTTC. The rearrangement joins TRBV6-1 to TRBJ2-7; D possibly uses TRBD1 or TRBD2 (5 bases each). Germline CDR1 reads MNHNS; CDR2 reads SASEGT. There are 15 residues in the CDR3. Trimming took 7 bases from V and 7 from J, leaving 23 bases between them.

This chain uses TRBV9 with TRBJ2-1; TRBD2 matches 8 bases. Germline V lookup: CDR1 SGDLS, CDR2 YYNGEE. The V segment lost 4 bases and the J segment 6 bases; nucleotides outside the gene matches: 6. There are 14 residues in the CDR3. The CDR3 spells CASSPSGGGNEQFF. The CDR3 bases are TGTGCCAGCAGCCCCTCGGGGGGGGGCAATGAGCAGTTCTTC.

This clonotype was recorded many times. The chain joins TRBV20-1 to TRBJ2-3, with D perhaps TRBD2 (5 bases). The V gene's germline CDR1 is DFQATT and CDR2 SNEGSKA (reference sequence). The V and J ends lost 3 bases and 7 bases respectively, with 8 bases between them. CDR3 size: 11 residues. In DNA form, the CDR3 reads TGCAGTGCTAGGAGGGCAAATACGCAGTATTTT. Translating gives CSARRANTQYF.

The chain is built from TRBV15 and TRBJ2-7; D is unclear. The CDR3 runs 12 residues. The ends were cut back, 0 bases at V and 0 bases at J, with 0 bases in the middle. In germline, CDR1 is LNHNV, CDR2 YYDKDF (reference sequence). The CDR3 region is CATSRDSYEQYF. In nucleotides, the CDR3 is TGTGCCACCAGCAGAGACTCCTACGAGCAGTACTTC.

This clonotype was counted ten times or more. The chain recombines TRBV30 with TRBJ1-1; no definite D call. The germline V gene has CDR1 GTSNPN and CDR2 SVGIG (reference sequence). The CDR3 loop spans 13 amino acids. Trimming left V 1 base short and J 5 bases short, with 11 bases between. The CDR3 nucleotides read TGTGCCTGGAGTGCCCAGAGGGAAACTGAAGCTTTCTTT. Its protein product is CAWSAQRETEAFF.

This clonotype appeared many times. This chain uses TRBV28 with TRBJ1-5; D not certain. V was pared by 5 bases and J by 0 bases, with 8 bases between. Per the germline V gene, CDR1 is MDHEN and CDR2 is SYDVKM. This CDR3 contains 14 residues. CDR3 loop: CASSLFNSNQPQHF. DNA for the CDR3: TGTGCCAGCAGTCTCTTTAATAGCAATCAGCCCCAGCATTTT.

This clonotype was observed a few times. The chain recombines TRBV5-1 with TRBJ2-5; the D is unclear. V was clipped by 0 bases and J by 8 bases, with 14 bases between them. The CDR3 runs 14 residues. Germline loops: CDR1 SGHRS, CDR2 YFSETQ. This chain's CDR3 is CASSLGQEETTQYF. The CDR3 DNA reads TGCGCCAGCAGCTTGGGGCAGGAAGAGACCACCCAGTACTTC.

The V gene is TRBV3-2, the J gene TRBJ2-7; the table assigns TRBD2, which was not confirmed against the DNA. TRBV3-2 is a documented pseudogene. The CDR3 is made up of 18 amino acids. CDR3 sequence reads: CASSQDKGGGSLVPEQYF. The CDR3 DNA is TGTGCCAGCAGCCAAGATAAAGGAGGCGGGAGCTTGGTTCCCGAGCAGTACTTC.

At least ten counts were recorded for this clonotype. The chain uses TRBV20-1 and TRBJ2-1, with TRBD1 matching 10 bases. The V gene end was trimmed by 8 bases and the J gene end by 2 bases; junction bases not matched to a gene: 9. The CDR3 is 15 residues long. The germline gives CDR1 DFQATT, CDR2 SNEGSKA (reference sequence). CDR3 sequence (DNA): TGCAGTCCCCAGGACAGGGGGGCAGCCTACAATGAGCAGTTCTTC. Protein product: CSPQDRGAAYNEQFF.

This clonotype was recorded many times. V and J are TRBV20-1 and TRBJ1-6; D uncertain. This CDR3 has 17 amino acids. Looked up from germline, CDR1 is DFQATT and CDR2 is SNEGSKA (reference sequence). Trimming took 1 base from V and 5 from J, leaving 18 bases between them. CDR3 residues: CSARARGREYNNSPLHF. The DNA for the CDR3 is TGCAGTGCTAGAGCAAGAGGGAGGGAGTACAATAATTCACCCCTCCACTTT.

This clonotype was seen many times. This chain links TRBV12-3 or TRBV12-4 with TRBJ2-1, with 10 nucleotides matching TRBD1. The ends lost 6 bases at V and 4 bases at J; junction bases unmatched: 6. The length of the CDR3 is 15 residues. DNA for the CDR3: TGTGCCAGCAGCCGAGGACAGGGGGTTTACAATGAGCAGTTCTTC. Translating gives CASSRGQGVYNEQFF.

This clonotype has a handful of counts. The chain links TRBV6-5 to TRBJ1-1; D call uncertain. This CDR3 has 15 amino acids. The V and J ends lost 0 bases and 2 bases respectively, with 10 bases between them. Germline values: CDR1 MNHEY, CDR2 SVGAGI. The CDR3 sequence is CASSYSAGINTEAFF. The DNA for the CDR3 is TGTGCCAGCAGTTACTCGGCAGGAATAAACACTGAAGCTTTCTTT.

The DNA of the CDR3 is TGTGCCAGCAGCCTCGACGTGGCTAGCGCCCGGGAGACCCAGTACTTC. Amino acids: CASSLDVASARETQYF. This rearrangement joins TRBV3-1 to TRBJ2-5; D may be TRBD2 (6 bases). CDR3 length equals 16 residues. Trimming shortened V by 4 bases and J by 5 bases, and 20 bases separated the two germline ends. Germline V gene data show CDR1 as LGHDT and CDR2 as YNNKEL (reference sequence).

This clonotype has ten or more counts. V is TRBV28 and J is TRBJ1-1, with TRBD1 identical over 9 bases. The CDR3 contains 13 residues. The germline gives CDR1 MDHEN, CDR2 SYDVKM. V trimming: 8 bases; J trimming: 8 bases; junction bases outside the gene matches: 9. The CDR3, as DNA: TGTGCCAGCTTGGACAGGGGATATGCAGAAGCTTTCTTT. This gives the protein CASLDRGYAEAFF.

There are many counts of this clonotype. The V and J genes are TRBV7-2 and TRBJ1-3; D gene uncertain. With 5 bases removed from V and 0 bases from J, the gap between germline ends came to 5 bases. The V gene's germline CDR1 is SGHTA and CDR2 FQGNSA. The CDR3 length is 13 residues. The CDR3 reads CASSAFSGNTIYF. In nucleotides, the CDR3 is TGTGCCAGCAGCGCCTTCTCTGGAAACACCATATATTTT.

V is TRBV29-1 and J is TRBJ1-2, with 7 positions matching TRBD1. The CDR3 has 16 amino acids. The ends lost 0 bases at V and 3 bases at J; junction bases unmatched: 10. The V gene's germline CDR1 is SQVTM and CDR2 ANQGSEA. CDR3 sequence (DNA): TGCAGCGTTGAAGATCGTGGGACAGCCCTTGACTATGGCTACACCTTC. Translated: CSVEDRGTALDYGYTF.

Worth noting for this clonotype: A much larger clone differs from this one at a single base, so this may be a read error. The gene calls are TRBV20-1 and TRBJ2-5, with a possible D match to TRBD1 (8 bases). The germline gives CDR1 DFQATT, CDR2 SNEGSKA (reference sequence). The CDR3 loop spans 15 amino acids. Deletions cut 6 bases from V and 2 bases from J, with 19 bases between. In DNA form, the CDR3 reads TGCAGTGCAGGACAGGGAGGGGGACCTCAAGAGACCCAGTACTTC. The encoded protein is CSAGQGGGPQETQYF.

A few counts support this clonotype. This sequence joins TRBV27 and TRBJ2-7; D is uncertain. Trimming left V 2 bases short and J 3 bases short, with 11 bases between. The CDR3 has 14 amino acids. CDR1 MNHEY and CDR2 SMNVEV come from the germline V gene (reference sequence). The CDR3 here is CASSLAGRIYEQYF. The CDR3 DNA is TGTGCCAGCAGTTTAGCCGGACGCATCTACGAGCAGTACTTC.

V is TRBV7-2 and J is TRBJ2-6; the D gene could be TRBD1 or TRBD2 (5 bases each). The CDR3 has 20 amino acids. V dropped 1 base and J dropped 2 bases, with 21 bases sitting between them. Germline assignment: CDR1 SGHTA and CDR2 FQGNSA. CDR3 DNA sequence: TGTGCCAGCAGCTTAGTGTTTGGGACGTTTAAGGATACTGGGGCCAACGTCCTGACTTTC. Its protein is CASSLVFGTFKDTGANVLTF. Looking up the rest from reference TRBV7-2 and TRBJ2-6 gives the full variable domain: GAGVSQSPSNKVTEKGKDVELRCDPISGHTALYWYRQSLGQGLEFLIYFQGNSAPDKSGLPSDRFSAERTGGSVSTLTIQRTQQEDSAVYLCASSLVFGTFKDTGANVLTFGAGSRLTVL.

CDR3 in DNA: TGTGCCAGCAGCCCAGGGGACAGGGGGGATCCACCCCTCCACTTT. It yields the protein CASSPGDRGDPPLHF. The rearrangement joins TRBV2 to TRBJ1-6, with 11 bases that match TRBD1. The CDR3 spans 15 residues. CDR1 and CDR2 (germline): SNHLY, FYNNEI. With 6 bases clipped from V and 11 bases from J, the junction kept 9 bases outside the gene matches.

This clonotype was recorded at least ten times. This chain connects TRBV7-8 to TRBJ2-7; D is undetermined. CDR3 length: 14 amino acids. Germline V CDR1 and CDR2: SGHVS, FQNEAQ. The V end was cut by 1 base, the J end by 2 bases, with 9 bases between. As DNA, the CDR3 is TGTGCCAGCAGCTTAGTCGTCCCTACCTACGAGCAGTACTTC. It codes for CASSLVVPTYEQYF.

In this sample, this clonotype turned up many times. The CDR3, as DNA: TGTGCCAGCACCATAGCGGCGAACACCGGGGAGCTGTTTTTT. This translates into CASTIAANTGELFF. This chain links TRBV6-1 with TRBJ2-2; maybe TRBD2 (6 bases). Germline V gene lookup returns CDR1 MNHNS and CDR2 SASEGT. The CDR3 contains 14 residues. Trimming cost V 7 bases and J 0 bases, with 9 bases left between them.

A few counts support this clonotype. The rearrangement uses TRBV29-1 and TRBJ2-7, with D unresolved. The CDR3 has 15 amino acids. Germline loops: CDR1 SQVTM, CDR2 ANQGSEA. V was pared by 0 bases and J by 2 bases, with 14 bases between. The CDR3 is CSVEDAAGYPYEQYF. The DNA of the CDR3 is TGCAGCGTTGAAGATGCGGCCGGGTACCCCTACGAGCAGTACTTC.

The V gene is TRBV5-1, the J gene TRBJ2-3; the D gene is possibly TRBD1 (6 bases). V was shortened by 4 bases and J by 2 bases, with 11 bases between the two germline ends. CDR3 size: 14 residues. Germline-derived CDR1 and CDR2 are SGHRS and YFSETQ. For the CDR3, the DNA is TGCGCCAGCAGCGCTCGGACAGCCACAGATACGCAGTATTTT. Translation: CASSARTATDTQYF.

In its sample, this clonotype was seen many times. The rearrangement joins TRBV20-1 to TRBJ2-2; 13 nucleotides line up with TRBD2. Unmatched junction bases numbered 9, after V lost 0 bases and J lost 5 bases. The germline V gene encodes CDR1 DFQATT and CDR2 SNEGSKA (reference sequence). This CDR3 spans 18 amino acids. The CDR3 loop reads CSARDLGLAGVKTGELFF. Here the CDR3 DNA reads TGCAGTGCTAGAGATCTAGGACTAGCGGGAGTAAAGACCGGGGAGCTGTTTTTT.

This clonotype was observed many times. The rearrangement links TRBV27 to TRBJ1-2; tentatively, D is TRBD1 (5 bases). CDR1 and CDR2 from the germline V gene are MNHEY and SMNVEV (reference sequence). The CDR3 length is 15 residues. Trimming removed 0 bases at V and 4 bases at J, with 12 bases between. CDR3 sequence reads: CASSLSGREVYGYTF. CDR3 DNA: TGTGCCAGCAGTTTATCTGGCAGGGAGGTCTATGGCTACACCTTC.

This clonotype came up many times. This chain links TRBV6-1 with TRBJ1-1; D unresolved. The CDR3 runs to 13 residues. CDR1 MNHNS and CDR2 SASEGT come from the germline V gene. The ends were cut back, 7 bases at V and 0 bases at J, with 9 bases in the middle. For the CDR3, the DNA is TGTGCCAGCATGCGGGGAATGAACACTGAAGCTTTCTTT. It codes for CASMRGMNTEAFF.

In its sample, this clonotype was seen many times. The V gene is TRBV2, the J gene TRBJ1-6, with D hard to call. CDR1 is SNHLY and CDR2 is FYNNEI in the germline V gene. The CDR3 spans 15 residues. The germline V and J ends were trimmed by 7 bases and 5 bases, with 15 bases remaining between them. This CDR3 is CASKGGILNNSPLHF. CDR3 coding DNA: TGTGCCAGCAAAGGAGGGATCCTCAATAATTCACCCCTCCACTTT.

In this sample, this clonotype turned up many times. The genes are TRBV20-1 and TRBJ2-7; D gene uncertain. Germline V lookup: CDR1 DFQATT, CDR2 SNEGSKA (reference sequence). The CDR3 is 14 amino acids. Deletions cut 3 bases from V and 3 bases from J, with 15 bases between. CDR3 residues: CSASQPGGHYEQYF. The CDR3 nucleotides are TGCAGTGCTAGCCAACCGGGCGGTCACTACGAGCAGTACTTC.

This clonotype was observed a few times. This sequence joins TRBV14 and TRBJ2-7, with a weak D call TRBD1 (6 bases). Trimming left V 6 bases short and J 5 bases short, with 17 bases between. The CDR3 covers 14 residues. Germline V gene sequence: CDR1 SGHDN, CDR2 FVKESK. CDR3 coding DNA: TGTGCCAGCAGTCTTGACAGGATTTGGGACGAGCAGTACTTC. Its translation: CASSLDRIWDEQYF.